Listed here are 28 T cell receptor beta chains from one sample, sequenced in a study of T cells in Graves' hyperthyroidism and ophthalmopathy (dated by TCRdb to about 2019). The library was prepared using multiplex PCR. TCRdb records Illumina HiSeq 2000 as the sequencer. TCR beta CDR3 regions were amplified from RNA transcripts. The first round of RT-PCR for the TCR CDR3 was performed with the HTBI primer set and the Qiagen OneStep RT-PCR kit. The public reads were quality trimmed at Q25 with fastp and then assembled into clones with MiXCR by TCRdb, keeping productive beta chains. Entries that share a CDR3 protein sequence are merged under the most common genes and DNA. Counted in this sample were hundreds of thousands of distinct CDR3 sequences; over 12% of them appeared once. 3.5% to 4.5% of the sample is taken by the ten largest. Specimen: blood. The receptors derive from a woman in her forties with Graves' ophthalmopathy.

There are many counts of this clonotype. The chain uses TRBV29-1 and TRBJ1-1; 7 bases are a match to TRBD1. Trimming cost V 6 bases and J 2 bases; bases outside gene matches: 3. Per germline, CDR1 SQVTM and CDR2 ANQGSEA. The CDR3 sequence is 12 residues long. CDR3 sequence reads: CSVTGFNTEAFF. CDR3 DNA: TGCAGCGTGACAGGGTTCAACACTGAAGCTTTCTTT.

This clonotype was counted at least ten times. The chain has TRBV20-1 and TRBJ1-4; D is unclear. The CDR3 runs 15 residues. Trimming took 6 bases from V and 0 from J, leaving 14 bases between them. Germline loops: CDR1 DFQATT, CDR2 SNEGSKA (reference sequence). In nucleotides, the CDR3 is TGCAGTGCCAGCCGGACGGATGCAACTAATGAAAAACTGTTTTTT. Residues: CSASRTDATNEKLFF.

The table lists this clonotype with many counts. CDR3 loop: CASSSDPDRAYEQYF. The CDR3 bases are TGTGCCAGCAGTTCCGACCCAGACAGGGCGTACGAGCAGTACTTC. The chain is built from TRBV6-2 or TRBV6-3 and TRBJ2-7; 7 nucleotides agree with TRBD1. The junction had 10 bases not matched to a gene; V was cut back by 4 bases and J by 4 bases. The germline V gene has CDR1 MNHEY and CDR2 SVGEGT. CDR3 length: 15 amino acids.

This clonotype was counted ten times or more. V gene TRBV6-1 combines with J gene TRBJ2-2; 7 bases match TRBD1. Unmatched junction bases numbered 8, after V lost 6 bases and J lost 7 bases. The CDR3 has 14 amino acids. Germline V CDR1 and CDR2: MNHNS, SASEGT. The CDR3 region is CASRTNRGIGELFF. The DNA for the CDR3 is TGTGCCAGCAGGACTAACAGGGGAATCGGGGAGCTGTTTTTT.

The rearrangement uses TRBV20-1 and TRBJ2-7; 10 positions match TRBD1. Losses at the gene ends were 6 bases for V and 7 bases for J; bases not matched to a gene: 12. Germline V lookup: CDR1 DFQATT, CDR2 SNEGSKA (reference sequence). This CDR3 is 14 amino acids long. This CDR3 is CSANRDRGQREQYF. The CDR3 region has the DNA TGCAGTGCCAACCGCGACAGGGGGCAGAGAGAGCAGTACTTC.

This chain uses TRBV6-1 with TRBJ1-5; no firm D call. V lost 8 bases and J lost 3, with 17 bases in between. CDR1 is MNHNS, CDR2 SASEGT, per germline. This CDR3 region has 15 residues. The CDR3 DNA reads TGTGCCAGCCTTTTGTACCAGATCGCCAATCAGCCCCAGCATTTT. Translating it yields CASLLYQIANQPQHF.

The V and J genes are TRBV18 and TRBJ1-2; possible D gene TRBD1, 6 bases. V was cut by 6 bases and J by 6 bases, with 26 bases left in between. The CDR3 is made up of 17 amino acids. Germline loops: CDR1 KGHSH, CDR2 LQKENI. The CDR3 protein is CASSASGAGLEKDGYTF. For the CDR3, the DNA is TGTGCCAGCTCGGCTTCGGGGGCAGGGCTCGAAAAGGATGGCTACACCTTC.

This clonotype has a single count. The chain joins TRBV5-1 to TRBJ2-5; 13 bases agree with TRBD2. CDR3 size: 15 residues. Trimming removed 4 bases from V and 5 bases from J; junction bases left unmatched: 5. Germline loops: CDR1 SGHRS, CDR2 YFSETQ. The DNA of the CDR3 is TGCGCCAGCAGCGGGACTAGCGGGGCCCGGGAGACCCAGTACTTC. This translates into CASSGTSGARETQYF.

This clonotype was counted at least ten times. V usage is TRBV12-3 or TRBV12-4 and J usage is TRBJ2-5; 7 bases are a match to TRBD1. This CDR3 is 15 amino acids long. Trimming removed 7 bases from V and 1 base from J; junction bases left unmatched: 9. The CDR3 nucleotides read TGTGCCAGCAAACTAAACAGGGGACCCCAAGAGACCCAGTACTTC. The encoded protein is CASKLNRGPQETQYF.

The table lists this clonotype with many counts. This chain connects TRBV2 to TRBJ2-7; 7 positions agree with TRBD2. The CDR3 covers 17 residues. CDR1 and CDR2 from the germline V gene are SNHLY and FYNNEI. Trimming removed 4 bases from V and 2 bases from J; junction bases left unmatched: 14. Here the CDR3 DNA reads TGTGCCAGCAGTGGAGAAGCGGGATCCTCCCGTCCCTACGAGCAGTACTTC. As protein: CASSGEAGSSRPYEQYF.

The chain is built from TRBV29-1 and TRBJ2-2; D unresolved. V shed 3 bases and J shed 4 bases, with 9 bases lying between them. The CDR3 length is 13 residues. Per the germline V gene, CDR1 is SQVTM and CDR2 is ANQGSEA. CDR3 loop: CSVEETPTGELFF. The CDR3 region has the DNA TGCAGCGTTGAGGAGACTCCCACCGGGGAGCTGTTTTTT.

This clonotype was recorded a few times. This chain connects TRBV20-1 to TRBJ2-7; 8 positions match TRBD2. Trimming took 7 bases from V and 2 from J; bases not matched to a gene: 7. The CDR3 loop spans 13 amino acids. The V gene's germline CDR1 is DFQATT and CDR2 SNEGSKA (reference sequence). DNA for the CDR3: TGCAGTGTCCCGCGCGGGAGGACCTACGAGCAGTACTTC. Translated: CSVPRGRTYEQYF.

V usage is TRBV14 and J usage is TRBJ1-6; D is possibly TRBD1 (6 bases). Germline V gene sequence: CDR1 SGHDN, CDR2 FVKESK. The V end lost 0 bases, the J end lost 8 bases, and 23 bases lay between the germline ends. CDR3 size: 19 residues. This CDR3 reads CASSQDPWSLRTAYSPLHF. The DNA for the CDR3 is TGTGCCAGCAGCCAAGATCCTTGGTCTTTGCGGACAGCCTATTCACCCCTCCACTTT.

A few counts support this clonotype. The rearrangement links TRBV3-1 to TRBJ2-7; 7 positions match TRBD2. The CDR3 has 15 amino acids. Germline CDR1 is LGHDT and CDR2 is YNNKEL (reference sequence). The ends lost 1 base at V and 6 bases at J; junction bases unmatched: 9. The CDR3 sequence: CASSQVVAGEGEQYF. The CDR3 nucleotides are TGTGCCAGCAGCCAAGTCGTCGCGGGGGAGGGCGAGCAGTACTTC.

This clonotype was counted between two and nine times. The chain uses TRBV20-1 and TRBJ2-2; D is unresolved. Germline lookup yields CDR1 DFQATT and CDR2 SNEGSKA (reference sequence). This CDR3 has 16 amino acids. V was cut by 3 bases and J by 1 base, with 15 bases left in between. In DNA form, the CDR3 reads TGCAGTGCTAGTTCTTTCGGCGGAGAGAACACCGGGGAGCTGTTTTTT. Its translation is CSASSFGGENTGELFF.

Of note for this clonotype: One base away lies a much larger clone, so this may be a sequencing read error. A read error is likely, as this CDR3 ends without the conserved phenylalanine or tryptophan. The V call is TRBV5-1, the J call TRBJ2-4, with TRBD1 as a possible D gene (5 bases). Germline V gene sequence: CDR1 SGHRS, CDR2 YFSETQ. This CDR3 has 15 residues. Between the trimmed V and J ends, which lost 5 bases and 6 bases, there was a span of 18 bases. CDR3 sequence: CASSSGVGLGNIQYS. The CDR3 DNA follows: TGCGCCAGCAGTTCGGGCGTGGGGCTTGGAAACATTCAGTACTCC.

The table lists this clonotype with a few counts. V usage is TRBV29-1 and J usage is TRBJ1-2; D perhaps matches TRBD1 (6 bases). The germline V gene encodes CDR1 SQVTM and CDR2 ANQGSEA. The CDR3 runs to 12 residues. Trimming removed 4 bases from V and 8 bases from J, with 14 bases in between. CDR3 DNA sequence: TGCAGCGTTGGAAGGGATGGGGGCGGCTACACCTTC. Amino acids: CSVGRDGGGYTF.

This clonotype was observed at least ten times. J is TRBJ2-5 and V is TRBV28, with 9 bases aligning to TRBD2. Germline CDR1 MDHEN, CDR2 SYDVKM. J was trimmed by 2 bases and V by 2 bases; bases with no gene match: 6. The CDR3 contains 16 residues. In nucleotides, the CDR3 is TGTGCCAGCAGTTTAGCGACTAGCGGAGGGCAAGAGACCCAGTACTTC. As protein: CASSLATSGGQETQYF.

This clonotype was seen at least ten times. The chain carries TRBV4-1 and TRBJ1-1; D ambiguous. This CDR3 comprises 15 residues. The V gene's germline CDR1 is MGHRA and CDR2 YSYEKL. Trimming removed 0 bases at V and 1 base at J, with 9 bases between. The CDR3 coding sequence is TGCGCCAGCAGCCAAGATCCCTCGCAGAACACTGAAGCTTTCTTT. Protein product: CASSQDPSQNTEAFF.

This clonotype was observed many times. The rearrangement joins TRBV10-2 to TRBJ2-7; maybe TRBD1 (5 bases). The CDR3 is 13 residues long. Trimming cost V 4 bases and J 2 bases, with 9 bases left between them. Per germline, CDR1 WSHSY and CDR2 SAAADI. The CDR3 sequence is CASSVGRAYEQYF. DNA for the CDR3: TGCGCCAGCAGTGTCGGCAGGGCCTACGAGCAGTACTTC.

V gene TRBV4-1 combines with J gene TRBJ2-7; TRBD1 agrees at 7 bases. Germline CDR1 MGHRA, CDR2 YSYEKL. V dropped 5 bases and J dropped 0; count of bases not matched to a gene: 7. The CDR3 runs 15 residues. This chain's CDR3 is CASSLRTGDSYEQYF. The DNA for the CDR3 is TGCGCCAGCAGCTTACGGACAGGAGACTCCTACGAGCAGTACTTC.

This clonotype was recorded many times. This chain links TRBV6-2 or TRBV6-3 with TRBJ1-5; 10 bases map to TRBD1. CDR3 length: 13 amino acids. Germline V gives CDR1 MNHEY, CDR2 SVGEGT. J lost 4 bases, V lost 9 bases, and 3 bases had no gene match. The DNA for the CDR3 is TGTGCCAGTGGACAGGGGGGGAATCAGCCCCAGCATTTT. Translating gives CASGQGGNQPQHF.

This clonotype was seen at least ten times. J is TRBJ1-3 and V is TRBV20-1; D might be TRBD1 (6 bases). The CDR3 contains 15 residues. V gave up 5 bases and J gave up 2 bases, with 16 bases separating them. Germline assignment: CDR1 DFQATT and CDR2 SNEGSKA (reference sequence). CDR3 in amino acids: CSAGRQETAGNTIYF. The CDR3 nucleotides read TGCAGTGCTGGTCGACAGGAGACGGCTGGAAACACCATATATTTT.

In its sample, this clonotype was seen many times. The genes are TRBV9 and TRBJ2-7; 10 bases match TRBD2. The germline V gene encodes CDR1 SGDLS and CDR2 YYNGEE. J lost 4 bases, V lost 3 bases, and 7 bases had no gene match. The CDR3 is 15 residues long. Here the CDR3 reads CASSGEERGGYEQYF. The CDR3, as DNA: TGTGCCAGCAGCGGAGAGGAGCGGGGGGGATACGAGCAGTACTTC.

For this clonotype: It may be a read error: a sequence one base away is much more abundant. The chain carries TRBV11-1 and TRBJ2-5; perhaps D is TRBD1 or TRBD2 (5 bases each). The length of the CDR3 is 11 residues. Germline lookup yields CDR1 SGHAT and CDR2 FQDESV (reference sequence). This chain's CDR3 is CVSSLGTPSYF. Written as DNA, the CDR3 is TGTGTCAGCAGCTTAGGGACCCCGTCCTACTTC.

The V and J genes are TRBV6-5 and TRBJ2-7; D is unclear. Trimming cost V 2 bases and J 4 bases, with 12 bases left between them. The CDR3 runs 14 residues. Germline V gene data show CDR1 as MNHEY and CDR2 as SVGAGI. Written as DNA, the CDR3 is TGTGCCAGCAGTTACGGTACCCGGATTTACGAGCAGTACTTC. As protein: CASSYGTRIYEQYF.

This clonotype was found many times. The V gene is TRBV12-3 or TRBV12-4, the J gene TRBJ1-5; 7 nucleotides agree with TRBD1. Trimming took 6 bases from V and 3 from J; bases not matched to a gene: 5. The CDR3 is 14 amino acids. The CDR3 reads CASSQGQHNQPQHF. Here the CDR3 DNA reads TGTGCCAGCAGCCAGGGACAGCACAATCAGCCCCAGCATTTT.

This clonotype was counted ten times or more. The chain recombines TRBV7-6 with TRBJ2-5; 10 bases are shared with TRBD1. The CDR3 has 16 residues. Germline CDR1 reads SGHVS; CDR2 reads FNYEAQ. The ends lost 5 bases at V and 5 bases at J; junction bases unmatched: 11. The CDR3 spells CASSVTTGGWGETQYF. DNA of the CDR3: TGTGCCAGCAGCGTCACGACAGGGGGCTGGGGGGAGACCCAGTACTTC.